Listed below are T cell receptor beta chains from one sample, sequenced in a study of T cell responses to AZD1222 COVID-19 vaccine. Sequencing was performed with immunoSEQ multiplex PCR; in TCRdb, only in-frame clones are kept and a portion is missing. The table lists 140,000 to 150,000 clones, approximately 91% of them singletons. The input for sequencing was peripheral blood, taken 28 days after the second AZD1222 dose. All receptors derive from an adult who received the AZD1222 COVID-19 vaccine. Both conserved end residues are part of each CDR3. Each record gives: V gene, D gene, J gene, CDR3 length, clone size, CDR3 protein, CDR3 DNA. D genes are given only for firm matches. Size is stated for part of the rows, as once, few or many counts, or as a class when the clone is expanded.

TRBV7-9	-	TRBJ1-5	14	-	CASSPGGGNQPQHF	TGTGCCAGCAGCCCCGGCGGGGGCAATCAGCCCCAGCATTTT
TRBV2	-	TRBJ2-2	13	-	CASSRIGTGELFF	TGTGCCAGCAGTAGGATAGGGACCGGGGAGCTGTTTTTT
TRBV19	TRBD1	TRBJ1-2	14	few	CASGEADRVHGYTF	TGTGCCAGTGGGGAGGCTGACAGGGTCCATGGCTACACCTTC
TRBV29-1	-	TRBJ1-2	14	-	CSVDQPDRRYGYTF	TGCAGCGTTGACCAACCCGACAGGCGCTATGGCTACACCTTC
TRBV2	-	TRBJ2-7	14	-	CASSEEEGHYEQYF	TGTGCCAGCAGTGAGGAGGAGGGCCATTACGAGCAGTACTTC
TRBV19	TRBD1	TRBJ1-6	15	-	CASRSGQGDNSPLHF	TGTGCCAGTAGATCGGGACAGGGGGATAATTCACCCCTCCACTTT
TRBV9	TRBD1	TRBJ1-1	16	-	CASSVARQGSNTEAFF	TGTGCCAGCAGCGTAGCTCGACAGGGGTCCAACACTGAAGCTTTCTTT
TRBV12-5	TRBD2	TRBJ2-1	20	-	CASGPPLAGGPDGSYNEQFF	TGTGCTAGTGGTCCCCCATTAGCGGGAGGGCCCGACGGCTCCTACAATGAGCAGTTCTTC
TRBV15	-	TRBJ2-7	16	many	CATSRVNTGLLYEQYF	TGTGCCACCAGCAGAGTAAATACAGGGTTACTCTACGAGCAGTACTTC
TRBV6-1	-	TRBJ1-2	14	once	CASSDHRPLYGYTF	TGTGCCAGCAGTGACCACAGGCCTCTCTATGGCTACACCTTC
TRBV5-1	-	TRBJ1-1	13	-	CASSLVDNTEAFF	TGCGCCAGCAGCTTGGTAGATAACACTGAAGCTTTCTTT
TRBV7-9	TRBD1	TRBJ1-3	17	-	CASSSLDRGLTGNTIYF	TGTGCCAGCAGCTCCCTGGACAGGGGTTTGACTGGAAACACCATATATTTT
TRBV21-1	-	TRBJ1-1	14	-	CASSKTGANTEAFF	TGTGCCAGCAGCAAGACAGGGGCGAACACTGAAGCTTTCTTT
TRBV25-1	-	TRBJ1-6	13	-	CASSESGTTPLHF	TGTGCCAGCAGTGAATCAGGGACCACACCCCTCCACTTT
TRBV29-1	-	TRBJ2-2	12	few	CSVEPNTGELFF	TGCAGCGTTGAACCGAACACCGGGGAGCTGTTTTTT
TRBV3-1/TRBV3-2	-	TRBJ2-3	11	-	CASRHRDGQYF	TGTGCCAGCAGACACCGGGACGGGCAGTATTTT
TRBV6-5	-	TRBJ1-5	13	-	CASRDRRDQPQHF	TGTGCCAGCAGGGACAGAAGGGATCAGCCCCAGCATTTT
TRBV3-1/TRBV3-2	TRBD2	TRBJ2-5	16	-	CASSQGVAGEGETQYF	TGTGCCAGCAGCCAAGGGGTAGCGGGAGAGGGAGAGACCCAGTACTTC
TRBV19	TRBD1	TRBJ1-1	16	once	CASRSIGQVTNTEAFF	TGTGCCAGTAGGAGTATTGGACAGGTTACGAACACTGAAGCTTTCTTT
TRBV7-3	-	TRBJ2-2	18	once	CASSPRAGGGRNTGELFF	TGTGCCAGCAGCCCCAGGGCAGGTGGTGGGAGGAACACCGGGGAGCTGTTTTTT
TRBV5-1	-	TRBJ2-7	15	-	CASTLGGGASKEQYF	TGCGCCAGCACCTTAGGAGGGGGCGCTTCGAAAGAGCAGTACTTC
TRBV4-2	-	TRBJ1-2	14	-	CASSQDAANYGYTF	TGTGCCAGCAGCCAAGATGCAGCCAACTATGGCTACACCTTC
TRBV19	TRBD1	TRBJ1-2	14	once	CASSIQGANYGYTF	TGTGCCAGTAGTATACAGGGGGCGAACTATGGCTACACCTTC
TRBV4-1	TRBD1	TRBJ2-5	15	-	CASSPGTGGRETQYF	TGCGCCAGCAGCCCTGGGACAGGGGGCCGAGAGACCCAGTACTTC
TRBV27	TRBD1	TRBJ1-5	14	-	CASSSDRRGQPQHF	TGTGCCAGCAGTTCGGACAGGAGGGGTCAGCCCCAGCATTTT
TRBV9	-	TRBJ1-2	12	-	CASSSAGFGYTF	TGTGCCAGCAGCTCGGCAGGGTTTGGCTACACCTTC
TRBV3-1/TRBV3-2	TRBD1	TRBJ2-1	15	-	CASSHYRGEYNEQFF	TGTGCCAGCAGCCATTACAGGGGGGAATACAATGAGCAGTTCTTC
TRBV19	-	TRBJ2-1	14	-	CASSIGLYYNEQFF	TGTGCCAGTAGTATAGGGCTATACTACAATGAGCAGTTCTTC
TRBV29-1	-	TRBJ1-1	12	-	CSVLAAHTEAFF	TGCAGCGTTTTGGCGGCTCACACTGAAGCTTTCTTT
TRBV30	-	TRBJ2-2	15	-	CAWNRVPRNTGELFF	TGTGCCTGGAACCGAGTTCCCAGAAACACCGGGGAGCTGTTTTTT
TRBV6-5	-	TRBJ2-3	14	-	CASSRPGSLDTQYF	TGTGCCAGCAGTCGACCGGGCAGCTTGGATACGCAGTATTTT
TRBV12-3/TRBV12-4	TRBD1	TRBJ1-2	12	-	CASSLYRGSYTF	TGTGCCAGCAGTTTATACAGGGGGAGCTACACCTTC
TRBV3-1/TRBV3-2	-	TRBJ2-3	14	few	CASCLGGPWTTQYF	TGTGCCAGCTGCCTCGGGGGCCCGTGGACTACGCAGTATTTT
TRBV12-3/TRBV12-4	-	TRBJ2-7	12	-	CASSLMVHEQYF	TGTGCCAGCAGCCTCATGGTACACGAGCAGTACTTC
TRBV6-1	-	TRBJ1-2	14	-	CASSEADSNYGYTF	TGTGCCAGCAGTGAAGCGGACAGCAACTATGGCTACACCTTC
TRBV27	-	TRBJ1-2	14	-	CASSLRGAHYGYTF	TGTGCCAGCAGTTTAAGAGGGGCTCACTATGGCTACACCTTC
TRBV7-7	-	TRBJ2-1	18	-	CASSLAPYGRGVGNEQFF	TGTGCTAGCAGCTTAGCCCCTTACGGGAGAGGGGTTGGGAATGAGCAGTTCTTC
TRBV6-5	-	TRBJ2-7	14	-	CASRRDSNSYEQYF	TGTGCCAGTCGGAGGGACTCTAACTCCTACGAGCAGTACTTC
TRBV27	-	TRBJ1-2	14	-	CASSLGAQFYGYTF	TGTGCCAGCAGTTTAGGGGCACAATTCTATGGCTACACCTTC
TRBV10-1	-	TRBJ1-1	15	-	CASSPTRGEATEAFF	TGCGCCAGCAGTCCTACGCGGGGAGAAGCCACTGAAGCTTTCTTT
TRBV9	TRBD1	TRBJ1-1	16	few	CASSVVEDRASTEAFF	TGTGCCAGCAGCGTAGTAGAGGACAGGGCTAGCACTGAAGCTTTCTTT
TRBV18	TRBD2	TRBJ2-7	16	-	CASSPIGLAGGYEQYF	TGTGCCAGCTCACCAATAGGACTAGCGGGAGGCTACGAGCAGTACTTC
TRBV14	-	TRBJ2-7	12	once	CASSQAEFEQYF	TGTGCCAGCAGCCAGGCCGAGTTCGAGCAGTACTTC
TRBV5-1	-	TRBJ2-1	15	once	CASSPWGTAGVEQFF	TGCGCCAGCAGCCCCTGGGGGACAGCGGGAGTTGAGCAGTTCTTC
TRBV30	-	TRBJ2-7	14	-	CAWSSGRSSYEQYF	TGTGCCTGGAGCTCGGGCAGAAGCTCCTACGAGCAGTACTTC
TRBV5-1	TRBD1	TRBJ1-2	15	-	CASSPSQGEVGGYTF	TGCGCCAGCAGCCCAAGCCAGGGGGAAGTAGGAGGCTACACCTTC
TRBV28	TRBD1	TRBJ1-2	16	-	CASSNSRGRLNYGYTF	TGTGCCAGCAGCAATTCCAGGGGGCGGTTGAACTATGGCTACACCTTC
TRBV5-6	-	TRBJ2-5	15	-	CASSFRSRHVETQYF	TGTGCCAGCAGCTTTCGGAGCAGACATGTAGAGACCCAGTACTTC